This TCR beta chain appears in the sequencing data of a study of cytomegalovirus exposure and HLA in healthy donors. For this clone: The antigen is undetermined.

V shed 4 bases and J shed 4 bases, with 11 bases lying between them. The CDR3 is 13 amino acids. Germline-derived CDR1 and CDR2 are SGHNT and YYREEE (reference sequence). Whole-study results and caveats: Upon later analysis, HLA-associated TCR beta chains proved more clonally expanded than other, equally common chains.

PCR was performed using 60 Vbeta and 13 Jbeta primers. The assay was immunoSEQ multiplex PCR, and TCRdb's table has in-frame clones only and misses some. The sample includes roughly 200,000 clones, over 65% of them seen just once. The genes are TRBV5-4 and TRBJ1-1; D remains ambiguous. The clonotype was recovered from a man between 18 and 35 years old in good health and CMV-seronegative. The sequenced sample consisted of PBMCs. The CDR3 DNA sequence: TGTGCCAGCAGCGACCGGGTGAGCACTGAAGCTTTCTTT. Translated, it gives CASSDRVSTEAFF.